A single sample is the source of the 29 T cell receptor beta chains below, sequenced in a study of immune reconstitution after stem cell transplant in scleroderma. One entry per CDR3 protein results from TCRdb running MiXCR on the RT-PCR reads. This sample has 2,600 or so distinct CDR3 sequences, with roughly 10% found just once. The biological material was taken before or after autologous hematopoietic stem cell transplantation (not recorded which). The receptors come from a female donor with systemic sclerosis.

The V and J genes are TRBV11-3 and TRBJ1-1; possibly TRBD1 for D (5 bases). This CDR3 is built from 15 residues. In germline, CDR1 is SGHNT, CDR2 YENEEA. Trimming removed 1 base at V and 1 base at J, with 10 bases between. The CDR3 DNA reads TGTGCCAGCAGCTTAGGTGCTGACAGGAACACTGAAGCTTTCTTT. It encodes CASSLGADRNTEAFF.

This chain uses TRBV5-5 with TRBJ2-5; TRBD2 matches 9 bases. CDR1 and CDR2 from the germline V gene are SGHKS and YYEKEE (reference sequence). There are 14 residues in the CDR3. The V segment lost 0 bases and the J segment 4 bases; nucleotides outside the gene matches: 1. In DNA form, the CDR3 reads TGTGCCAGCAGCTTGGAGACTAGCGGAGAGACCCAGTACTTC. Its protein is CASSLETSGETQYF.

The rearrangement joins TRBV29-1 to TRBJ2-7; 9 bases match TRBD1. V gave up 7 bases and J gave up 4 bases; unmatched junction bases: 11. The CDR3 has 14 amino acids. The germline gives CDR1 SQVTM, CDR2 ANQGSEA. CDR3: CSAKAGQGLYEQYF. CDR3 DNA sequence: TGCAGCGCCAAGGCGGGACAGGGTTTGTACGAGCAGTACTTC.

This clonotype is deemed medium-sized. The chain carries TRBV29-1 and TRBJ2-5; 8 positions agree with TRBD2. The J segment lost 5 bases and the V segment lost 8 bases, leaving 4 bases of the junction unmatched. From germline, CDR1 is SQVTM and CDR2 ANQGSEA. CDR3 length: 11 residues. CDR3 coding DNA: TGCAGCCTTGGCGGGGGGGAGACCCAGTACTTC. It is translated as CSLGGGETQYF.

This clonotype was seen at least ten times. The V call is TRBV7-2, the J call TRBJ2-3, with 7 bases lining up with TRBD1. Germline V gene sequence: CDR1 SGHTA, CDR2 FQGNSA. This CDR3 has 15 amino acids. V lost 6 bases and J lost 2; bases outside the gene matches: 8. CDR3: CASSPNRGFTDTQYF. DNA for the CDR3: TGTGCCAGCAGTCCAAACAGGGGCTTCACAGATACGCAGTATTTT.

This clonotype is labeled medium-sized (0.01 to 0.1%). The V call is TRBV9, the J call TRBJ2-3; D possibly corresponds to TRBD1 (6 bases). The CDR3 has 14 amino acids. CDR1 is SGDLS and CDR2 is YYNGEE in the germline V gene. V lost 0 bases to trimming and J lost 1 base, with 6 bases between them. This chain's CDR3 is CASSVGGRTDTQYF. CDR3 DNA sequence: TGTGCCAGCAGCGTAGGGGGGCGCACAGATACGCAGTATTTT.

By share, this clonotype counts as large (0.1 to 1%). CDR3 amino acids: CASSSDSLLFSPLHF. In nucleotides, the CDR3 is TGTGCCAGCAGCTCAGACAGTCTCCTCTTTTCCCCCCTCCACTTT. The genes are TRBV7-9 and TRBJ1-6; perhaps TRBD1 as D (5 bases). Germline CDR1 and CDR2: SEHNR and FQNEAQ (reference sequence). Trimming left V 4 bases short and J 13 bases short, with 20 bases between. The CDR3 spans 15 residues.

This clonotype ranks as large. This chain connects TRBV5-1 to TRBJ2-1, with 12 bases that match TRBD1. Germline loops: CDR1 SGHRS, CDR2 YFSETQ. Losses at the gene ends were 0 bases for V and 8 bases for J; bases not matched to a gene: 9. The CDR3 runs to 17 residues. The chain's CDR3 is CASSLGGSGTGGYEQFF. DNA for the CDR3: TGCGCCAGCAGCTTGGGGGGGTCCGGGACAGGGGGCTATGAGCAGTTCTTC.

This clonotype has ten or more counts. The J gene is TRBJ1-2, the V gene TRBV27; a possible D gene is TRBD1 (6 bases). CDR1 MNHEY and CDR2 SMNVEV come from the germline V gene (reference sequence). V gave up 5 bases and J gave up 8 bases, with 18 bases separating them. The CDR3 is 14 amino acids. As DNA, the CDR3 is TGTGCCAGCAGTCCCTACACAGGGAAGGGAGGCTACACCTTC. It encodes CASSPYTGKGGYTF.

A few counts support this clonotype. In DNA, the CDR3 is TGTGCCAGCAGCTTAGACAGGGGTTCGGACACTGAAGCTTTCTTT. It is translated as CASSLDRGSDTEAFF. V gene TRBV13 combines with J gene TRBJ1-1; 7 nucleotides agree with TRBD1. The CDR3 covers 15 residues. Germline V gene data show CDR1 as PRHDT and CDR2 as FYEKMQ (reference sequence). J gave up 3 bases and V 1 base, and 5 bases lay outside the gene matches.

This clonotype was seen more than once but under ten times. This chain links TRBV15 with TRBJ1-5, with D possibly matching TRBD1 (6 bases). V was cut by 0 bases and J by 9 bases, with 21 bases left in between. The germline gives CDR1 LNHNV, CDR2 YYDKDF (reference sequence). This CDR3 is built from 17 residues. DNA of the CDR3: TGTGCCACCAGCAGAGATTTTGGCAGGGGAGATCAGAGGCCCCAGCATTTT. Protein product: CATSRDFGRGDQRPQHF.

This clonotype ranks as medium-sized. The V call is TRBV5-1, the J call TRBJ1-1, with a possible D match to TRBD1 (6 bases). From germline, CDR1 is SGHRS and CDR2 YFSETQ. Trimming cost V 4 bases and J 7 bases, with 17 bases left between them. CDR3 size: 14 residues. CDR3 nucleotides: TGCGCCAGCAGCACAACTGGTGGACAGCTTGAAGCTTTCTTT. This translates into CASSTTGGQLEAFF.

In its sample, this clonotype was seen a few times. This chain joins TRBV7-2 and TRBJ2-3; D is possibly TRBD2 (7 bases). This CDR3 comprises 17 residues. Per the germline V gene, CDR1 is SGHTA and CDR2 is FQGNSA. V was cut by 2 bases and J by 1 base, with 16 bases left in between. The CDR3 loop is CASSLRFAGAGTDTQYF. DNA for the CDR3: TGTGCCAGCAGCTTAAGATTTGCGGGGGCCGGCACAGATACGCAGTATTTT.

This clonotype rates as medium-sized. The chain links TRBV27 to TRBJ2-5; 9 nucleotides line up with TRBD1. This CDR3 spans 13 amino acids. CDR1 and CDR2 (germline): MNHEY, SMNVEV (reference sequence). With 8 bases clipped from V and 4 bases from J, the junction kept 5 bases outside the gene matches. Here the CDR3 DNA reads TGTGCCAGCGGTACAGGGGGCGGAGAGACCCAGTACTTC. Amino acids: CASGTGGGETQYF.

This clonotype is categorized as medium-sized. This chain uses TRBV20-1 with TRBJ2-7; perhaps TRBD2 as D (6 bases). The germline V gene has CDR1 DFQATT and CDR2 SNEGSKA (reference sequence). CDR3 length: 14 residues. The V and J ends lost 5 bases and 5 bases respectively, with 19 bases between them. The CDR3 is CSAPRTPGSDEQYF. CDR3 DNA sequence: TGCAGTGCTCCGCGGACCCCCGGGAGCGACGAGCAGTACTTC.

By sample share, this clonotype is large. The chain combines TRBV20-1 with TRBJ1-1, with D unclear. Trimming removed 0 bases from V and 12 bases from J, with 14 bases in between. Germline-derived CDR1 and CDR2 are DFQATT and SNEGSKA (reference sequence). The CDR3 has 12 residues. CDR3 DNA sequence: TGCAGTGCTAGAGATTTTCCAGGTAGTACTTTCTTT. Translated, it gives CSARDFPGSTFF.

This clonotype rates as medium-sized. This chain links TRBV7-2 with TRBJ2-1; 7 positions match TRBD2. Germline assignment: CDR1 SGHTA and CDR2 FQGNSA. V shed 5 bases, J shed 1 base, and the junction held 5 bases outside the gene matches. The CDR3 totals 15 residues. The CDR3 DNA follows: TGTGCCAGCAGCCCTCGACTAGCTTCCTACAATGAGCAGTTCTTC. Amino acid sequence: CASSPRLASYNEQFF. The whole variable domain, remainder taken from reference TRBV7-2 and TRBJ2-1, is GAGVSQSPSNKVTEKGKDVELRCDPISGHTALYWYRQSLGQGLEFLIYFQGNSAPDKSGLPSDRFSAERTGGSVSTLTIQRTQQEDSAVYLCASSPRLASYNEQFFGPGTRLTVL.

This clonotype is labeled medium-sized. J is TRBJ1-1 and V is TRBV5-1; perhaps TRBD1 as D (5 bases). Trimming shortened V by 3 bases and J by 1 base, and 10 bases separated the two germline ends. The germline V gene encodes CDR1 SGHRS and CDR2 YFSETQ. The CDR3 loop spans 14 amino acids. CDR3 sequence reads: CASSSRVPNTEAFF. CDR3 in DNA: TGCGCCAGCAGCTCCAGGGTTCCGAACACTGAAGCTTTCTTT.

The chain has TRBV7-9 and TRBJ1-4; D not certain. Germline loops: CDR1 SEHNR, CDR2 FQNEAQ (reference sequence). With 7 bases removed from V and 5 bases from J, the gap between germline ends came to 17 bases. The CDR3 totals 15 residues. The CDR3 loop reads CASKSGARGNEKLFF. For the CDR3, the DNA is TGTGCCAGCAAGAGTGGCGCCAGAGGAAATGAAAAACTGTTTTTT.

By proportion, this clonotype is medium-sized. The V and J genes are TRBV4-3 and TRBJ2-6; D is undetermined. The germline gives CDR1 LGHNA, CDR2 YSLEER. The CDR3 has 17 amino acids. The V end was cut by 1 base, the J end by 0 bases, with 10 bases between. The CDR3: CASSQGGRSSGANVLTF. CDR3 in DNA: TGCGCCAGCAGCCAAGGCGGCCGGAGCTCTGGGGCCAACGTCCTGACTTTC.

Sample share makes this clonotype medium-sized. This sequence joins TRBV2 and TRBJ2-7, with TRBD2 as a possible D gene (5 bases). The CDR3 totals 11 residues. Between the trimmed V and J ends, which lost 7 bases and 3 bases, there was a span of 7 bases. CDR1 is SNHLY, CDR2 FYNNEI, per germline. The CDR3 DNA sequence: TGTGCCAGCAAGCGGTACTACGAGCAGTACTTC. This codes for CASKRYYEQYF.

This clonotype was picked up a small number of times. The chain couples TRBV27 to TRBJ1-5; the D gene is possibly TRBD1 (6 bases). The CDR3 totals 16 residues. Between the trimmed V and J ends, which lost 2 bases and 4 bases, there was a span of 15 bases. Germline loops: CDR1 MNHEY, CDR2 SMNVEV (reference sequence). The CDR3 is CASSLVGQGLNQPQHF. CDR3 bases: TGTGCCAGCAGTTTAGTGGGGCAGGGGCTGAATCAGCCCCAGCATTTT.

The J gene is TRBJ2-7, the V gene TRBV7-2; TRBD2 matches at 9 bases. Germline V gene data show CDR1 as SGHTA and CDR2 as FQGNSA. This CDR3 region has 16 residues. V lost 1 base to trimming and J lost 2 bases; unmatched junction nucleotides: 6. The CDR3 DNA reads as TGTGCCAGCAGCTTAGTCGCGGGAGGGTATACCTACGAGCAGTACTTC. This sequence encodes CASSLVAGGYTYEQYF.

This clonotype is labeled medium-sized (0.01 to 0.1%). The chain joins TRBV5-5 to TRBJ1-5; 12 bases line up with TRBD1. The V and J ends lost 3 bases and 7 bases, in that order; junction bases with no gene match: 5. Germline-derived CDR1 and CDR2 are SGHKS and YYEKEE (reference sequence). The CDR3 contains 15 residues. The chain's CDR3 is CASSWGDRGLQPQHF. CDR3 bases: TGTGCCAGCAGCTGGGGGGACAGGGGGCTGCAGCCCCAGCATTTT.

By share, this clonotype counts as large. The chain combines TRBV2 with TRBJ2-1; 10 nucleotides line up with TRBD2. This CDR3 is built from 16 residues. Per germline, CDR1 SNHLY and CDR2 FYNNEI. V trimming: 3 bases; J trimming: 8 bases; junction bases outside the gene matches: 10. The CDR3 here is CASSDLAGGSTDEQFF. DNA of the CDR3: TGTGCCAGCAGTGATTTAGCGGGGGGCAGCACGGATGAGCAGTTCTTC. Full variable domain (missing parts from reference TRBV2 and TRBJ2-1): EPEVTQTPSHQVTQMGQEVILRCVPISNHLYFYWYRQILGQKVEFLVSFYNNEISEKSEIFDDQFSVERPDGSNFTLKIRSTKLEDSAMYFCASSDLAGGSTDEQFFGPGTRLTVL.

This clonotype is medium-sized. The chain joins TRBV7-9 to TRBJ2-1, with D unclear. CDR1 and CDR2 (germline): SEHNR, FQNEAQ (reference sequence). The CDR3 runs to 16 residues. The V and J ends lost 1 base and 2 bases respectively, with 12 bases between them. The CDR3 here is CASSLGLPGPYNEQFF. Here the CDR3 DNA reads TGTGCCAGCAGCTTAGGGCTCCCCGGGCCCTACAATGAGCAGTTCTTC.

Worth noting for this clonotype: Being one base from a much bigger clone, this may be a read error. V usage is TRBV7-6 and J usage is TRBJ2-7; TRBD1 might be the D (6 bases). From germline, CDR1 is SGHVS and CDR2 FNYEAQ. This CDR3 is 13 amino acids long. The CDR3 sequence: CAGSTGHRYEQYF. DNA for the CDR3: TGTGCCGGCAGCACGGGACACAGATACGAGCAGTACTTC.

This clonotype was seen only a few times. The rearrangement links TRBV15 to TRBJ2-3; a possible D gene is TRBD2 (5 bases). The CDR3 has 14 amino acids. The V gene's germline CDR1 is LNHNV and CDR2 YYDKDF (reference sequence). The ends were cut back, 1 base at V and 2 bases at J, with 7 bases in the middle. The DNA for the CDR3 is TGTGCCACCAGCAGAGGAGGGTTCACAGATACGCAGTATTTT. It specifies CATSRGGFTDTQYF.

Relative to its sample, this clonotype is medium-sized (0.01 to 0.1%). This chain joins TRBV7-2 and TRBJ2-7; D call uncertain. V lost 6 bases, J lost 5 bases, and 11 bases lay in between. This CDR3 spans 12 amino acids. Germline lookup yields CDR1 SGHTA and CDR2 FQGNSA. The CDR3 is CASSHGVDEQYF. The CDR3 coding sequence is TGTGCCAGCAGTCATGGTGTCGACGAGCAGTACTTC.